This TCR beta chain appears in the sequencing data of a study of cytomegalovirus exposure and HLA in healthy donors. Profiled with immunoSEQ multiplex PCR; TCRdb holds only in-frame clones, not every one. The table shows roughly 68,000 clones, with around 89% occurring only once. This clone was observed a single time. Its target is not known. Broader study findings: The study listed under 200 cytomegalovirus-associated TCR beta chains. Diagnosis of cytomegalovirus status made by the classifier reportedly showed high specificity and sensitivity. Confirmation was obtained in vitro that a few CMV-associated chains are specific for CMV antigens. For most TCR sequences rarity was the rule, although some public TCRs occurred in many donors.

The germline gives CDR1 SEHNR, CDR2 FQNEAQ (reference sequence). Trimming shortened V by 0 bases and J by 6 bases, and 12 bases separated the two germline ends. The CDR3 spans 14 residues. The sequenced sample was PBMCs. The clonotype comes from a woman under 30 in good health and CMV-seronegative. This chain uses TRBV7-9 with TRBJ2-7; no definite D call. CDR3 nucleotide sequence: TGTGCCAGCAGCTTAGCGGGCCGCCTGGGCGAGCAGTACTTC. Translated: CASSLAGRLGEQYF.